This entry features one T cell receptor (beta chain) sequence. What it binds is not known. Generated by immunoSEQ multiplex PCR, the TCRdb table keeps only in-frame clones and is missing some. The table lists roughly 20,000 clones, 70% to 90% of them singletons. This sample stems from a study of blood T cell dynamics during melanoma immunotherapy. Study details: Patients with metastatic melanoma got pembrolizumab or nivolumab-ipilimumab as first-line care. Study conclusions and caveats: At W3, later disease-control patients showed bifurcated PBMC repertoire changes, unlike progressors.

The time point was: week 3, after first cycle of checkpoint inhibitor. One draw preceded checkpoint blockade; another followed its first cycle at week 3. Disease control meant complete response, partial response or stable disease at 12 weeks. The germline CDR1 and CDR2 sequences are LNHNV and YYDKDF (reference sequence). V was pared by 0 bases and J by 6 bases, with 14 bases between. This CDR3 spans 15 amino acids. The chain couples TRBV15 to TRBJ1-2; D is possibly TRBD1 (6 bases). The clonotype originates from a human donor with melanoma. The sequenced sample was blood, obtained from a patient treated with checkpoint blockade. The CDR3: CATSRDRWGADGYTF. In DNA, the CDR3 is TGTGCCACCAGCAGAGATCGATGGGGGGCGGATGGCTACACCTTC.